The clone carrying this T cell receptor beta chain was observed once. The data stem from a study of T cell responses to AZD1222 COVID-19 vaccine. Clones were sequenced by immunoSEQ multiplex PCR, and TCRdb holds only the in-frame ones, with some missing. The profile shows around 130,000 clones, more than 75% of them singletons. The CDR3 loop spans 14 amino acids. Germline values: CDR1 MDHEN, CDR2 SYDVKM. The ends lost 7 bases at V and 6 bases at J; junction bases unmatched: 7. The V gene is TRBV28, the J gene TRBJ2-3; TRBD2 matches at 10 bases. This receptor was identified in an adult who received the AZD1222 COVID-19 vaccine. The sample consisted of peripheral blood, taken 28 days after the second AZD1222 dose. The CDR3 coding sequence is TGTGCCAGCAAAAGCGGGGGGGCAAGGGATACGCAGTATTTT. Translation gives CASKSGGARDTQYF.